The source of this T cell receptor (beta chain) is a study of monozygotic twins with inflammatory bowel disease. Study outcomes and limitations: Repertoire similarity matched across concordant and discordant twins, perhaps owing to limited power.

Total RNA amounting to 3,500 to 4,000 ng went into each TCR library. Each UMI, carrying a 6-nucleotide sample barcode, came from template switching. TCRdb reprocessed the 5' RACE reads, with one entry per CDR3 protein and no DNA. The record lists some 450,000 distinct CDR3 sequences, of which the ten most abundant hold 2% to 2.5%. As regards this clonotype: Its cognate antigen is unknown.

CDR1 and CDR2 from the germline V gene are SQVTM and ANQGSEA. The CDR3 runs to 15 residues. The receptor comes from a human donor with ulcerative colitis or Crohn's disease, or a healthy co-twin of an affected twin (not recorded which). Sequencing input: blood. The chain employs TRBV29-1 and TRBJ2-1; the TCRdb D gene call, TRBD2, has no DNA to confirm it. CDR3 sequence reads: CSVPLAGGARNEQFF.